This T cell receptor beta chain was identified in a study of cytomegalovirus exposure and HLA in healthy donors. For the study at large: An early data release held 79 million or so unique TCRs from HLA-typed donors.

Use of 60 Vbeta and 13 Jbeta primers characterized the PCR. Sequencing was performed with immunoSEQ multiplex PCR; in TCRdb, only in-frame clones are kept and a portion is missing. The data contain about 190,000 clones, about 85% of them singletons. Study-level points and caveats: More clonal expansion characterized HLA-associated TCR beta chains than equally common others in a later analysis. A later analysis found TCR association rates differed by HLA locus, highest for DRB1 and lowest for HLA-C.

Concerning this clone itself: The antigen remains undetermined.

This TCR was recovered from a boy aged 2 to 9 in good health and CMV-seronegative. Sequencing input: PBMCs.

CDR3 DNA sequence: TGTGTCAAAGGGGGGGGCAGTGAGCAGTTCTTC. This sequence encodes CVKGGGSEQFF. This chain joins TRBV12-2 and TRBJ2-1; TRBD2, the table's D call, was not compared with the DNA. TRBV12-2 constitutes a pseudogene. This CDR3 has 11 residues.